A selection of T cell receptor beta chains follows, all from one sample in a study of early stage breast cancer tumors. Clones were read by immunoSEQ multiplex PCR, and TCRdb kept only the in-frame ones, dropping some. In the table there are 20,000 to 30,000 clones, about 70% of which are singletons. Sequencing used breast tumor tissue. Every receptor here comes from a person aged 55 to 70 with breast cancer. Both conserved end residues are part of each CDR3. A D gene is named only where the DNA matches it firmly. A row's size may be missing; if present it is once, few, many or a size class.

j_call | clone_size | v_call | d_call | cdr3_aa | cdr3_nt
TRBJ2-5 | - | TRBV14 | - | CASSQWGAETQYF | TGTGCCAGCAGCCAGTGGGGAGCGGAGACCCAGTACTTC
TRBJ2-1 | few | TRBV5-1 | TRBD2 | CASSRPPSGGNEQFF | TGCGCCAGCAGCCGGCCCCCCAGCGGGGGCAATGAGCAGTTCTTC
TRBJ2-1 | few | TRBV18 | TRBD1 | CASSPRATGGNEQFF | TGTGCCAGCTCCCCCCGGGCCACAGGGGGAAATGAGCAGTTCTTC
TRBJ1-1 | once | TRBV11-3 | TRBD1 | CASSARTGRTEAFF | TGTGCCAGCAGCGCGAGGACAGGGCGCACTGAAGCTTTCTTT
TRBJ2-5 | - | TRBV6-1 | TRBD2 | CASSTGTSGQTQYF | TGTGCCAGCAGTACTGGGACTAGCGGACAGACCCAGTACTTC
TRBJ2-7 | - | TRBV11-3 | TRBD2 | CASSLGTGTSGPSSYEQYF | TGTGCCAGCAGCTTGGGTACCGGGACTAGCGGCCCGAGCTCCTACGAGCAGTACTTC
TRBJ2-2 | - | TRBV30 | TRBD1 | CAWWGQGKDTGELFF | TGTGCCTGGTGGGGACAGGGGAAGGACACCGGGGAGCTGTTTTTT
TRBJ2-7 | - | TRBV9 | TRBD1 | CASSPQGGQGLAEQYF | TGTGCCAGCAGCCCCCAAGGCGGACAGGGCCTCGCCGAGCAGTACTTC
TRBJ2-7 | - | TRBV5-1 | TRBD2 | CASSRGLVEHEQYF | TGCGCCAGCAGCCGGGGACTAGTGGAGCACGAGCAGTACTTC
TRBJ2-1 | once | TRBV9 | TRBD2 | CASTPGLAGGSNEQFF | TGTGCCAGCACCCCGGGACTAGCGGGAGGATCGAATGAGCAGTTCTTC
TRBJ1-5 | - | TRBV6-8 | - | CASSYCPIPYQPQHF | TGTGCCAGCAGTTACTGCCCTATCCCCTATCAGCCCCAGCATTTT
TRBJ1-3 | - | TRBV7-2 | - | CASSAGGRPSSGNTIYF | TGTGCCAGCAGCGCGGGGGGCAGGCCCAGCTCTGGAAACACCATATATTTT
TRBJ2-7 | - | TRBV5-1 | TRBD1 | CASSSGQGGYEQYF | TGCGCCAGCAGCTCCGGACAGGGGGGCTACGAGCAGTACTTC
TRBJ1-5 | - | TRBV5-6 | - | CASSFRGGGQPQHF | TGTGCCAGCAGCTTTCGGGGTGGAGGCCAGCCCCAGCATTTT
TRBJ2-2 | - | TRBV5-1 | TRBD2 | CASSRGLAGTGELFF | TGCGCCAGCAGTCGCGGACTAGCGGGCACCGGGGAGCTGTTTTTT
TRBJ1-5 | - | TRBV25-1 | - | CASSEPGNQPQHF | TGTGCCAGCAGTGAACCAGGAAATCAGCCCCAGCATTTT
TRBJ2-7 | - | TRBV2 | TRBD1 | CASRDPVLQTGSLYEQYF | TGTGCCAGCAGGGACCCTGTTCTCCAGACAGGGTCCCTCTACGAGCAGTACTTC
TRBJ1-2 | - | TRBV29-1 | - | CSVAGNNYGYTF | TGCAGCGTTGCCGGGAATAACTATGGCTACACCTTC
TRBJ1-3 | - | TRBV6-1 | TRBD1 | CASSEDRTVTGNTIYF | TGTGCCAGCAGTGAGGACAGGACAGTCACTGGAAACACCATATATTTT
TRBJ2-7 | few | TRBV2 | TRBD2 | CASSVTSGSSYEQYF | TGTGCCAGCAGTGTGACTAGCGGGTCATCCTACGAGCAGTACTTC
TRBJ2-1 | - | TRBV2 | TRBD2 | CASEQALSGRNEQFF | TGTGCCAGCGAGCAGGCCTTGAGCGGGAGGAATGAGCAGTTCTTC
TRBJ2-7 | - | TRBV4-3 | - | CASSQSEDSSYEQYF | TGCGCCAGCAGCCAAAGCGAGGACAGCTCCTACGAGCAGTACTTC
TRBJ2-5 | - | TRBV5-4 | TRBD1 | CASSGGTGQETQYF | TGTGCCAGCAGCGGCGGGACAGGCCAAGAGACCCAGTACTTC
TRBJ2-2 | - | TRBV4-1 | - | CASSQPLSTGELFF | TGCGCCAGCAGCCAACCCCTTTCGACCGGGGAGCTGTTTTTT
TRBJ2-5 | few | TRBV19 | - | CASSIGGKETQYF | TGTGCCAGTAGTATTGGAGGTAAAGAGACCCAGTACTTC
TRBJ2-7 | - | TRBV29-1 | - | CSVEIGVWGEQYF | TGCAGCGTTGAAATCGGGGTTTGGGGCGAGCAGTACTTC
TRBJ1-4 | - | TRBV6-6 | TRBD1 | CASSPTGTGGSFF | TGTGCCAGCAGCCCGACAGGGACAGGGGGTTCCTTTTTT
TRBJ1-5 | - | TRBV6-5 | TRBD1 | CASSIGQGSQPQHF | TGTGCCAGCAGCATTGGACAGGGGAGTCAGCCCCAGCATTTT
TRBJ1-5 | - | TRBV10-2 | TRBD1 | CASRADRVNQPQHF | TGCGCCAGCAGGGCGGACAGGGTCAATCAGCCCCAGCATTTT
TRBJ2-1 | - | TRBV7-9 | - | CASSPRSSYNEQFF | TGTGCCAGCAGCCCCCGGAGCTCCTACAATGAGCAGTTCTTC
TRBJ2-5 | - | TRBV11-3 | - | CASSPDSQETQYF | TGTGCCAGCAGTCCTGACAGCCAAGAGACCCAGTACTTC